The 15 T cell receptor beta chains in this list originate from one sample, sequenced in a study of T cell repertoires in cytomegalovirus infection. For these receptors, no antigen is known. Using its own MiXCR run on the reads, TCRdb lists one record per CDR3 protein. This table has fewer than 1,000,000 distinct CDR3 sequences, approximately 33% appearing once. The sequences come from cultured CD8+ T cells from PBMCs, collected from culture after CMV antigen stimulation. The receptor source for this set is a human donor in good health (CMV status not recorded). Some clones in this sample may be carry-over from other donors' samples.

This clonotype was found many times. This chain connects TRBV7-9 to TRBJ2-7; maybe TRBD1 (5 bases). The CDR3 consists of 14 residues. V was pared by 0 bases and J by 1 base, with 7 bases between. CDR1 SEHNR and CDR2 FQNEAQ come from the germline V gene (reference sequence). Here the CDR3 reads CASSLAGRSYEQYF. DNA of the CDR3: TGTGCCAGCAGCTTAGCGGGGCGTTCCTACGAGCAGTACTTC.

This chain uses TRBV5-5 with TRBJ1-6, with TRBD1 matching 7 bases. The CDR3 is made up of 17 amino acids. The germline gives CDR1 SGHKS, CDR2 YYEKEE (reference sequence). After removal of 7 bases from V and 3 bases from J, the junction contained 13 bases not matched to a gene. CDR3 residues: CASRPLRQGRYNSPLHF. CDR3 DNA sequence: TGTGCCAGCCGCCCCTTGAGACAGGGACGCTATAATTCACCCCTCCACTTT. The entire variable domain, with the rest obtained from reference TRBV5-5 and TRBJ1-6, is as follows: DAGVTQSPTHLIKTRGQQVTLRCSPISGHKSVSWYQQVLGQGPQFIFQYYEKEERGRGNFPDRFSARQFPNYSSELNVNALLLGDSALYLCASRPLRQGRYNSPLHFGNGTRLTVT.

The V call is TRBV2, the J call TRBJ1-5; a possible D gene is TRBD1 (5 bases). This CDR3 contains 19 residues. V lost 1 base and J 0 bases, leaving 19 bases between the germline ends. The germline CDR1 and CDR2 sequences are SNHLY and FYNNEI. CDR3 in amino acids: CASSEEDNRNFYSNQPQHF. In DNA form, the CDR3 reads TGTGCCAGCAGTGAAGAAGATAACAGGAACTTTTATAGCAATCAGCCCCAGCATTTT.

As regards this clonotype: One end of the junction fails to match germline, which may point to a read error. V gene TRBV7-9 combines with J gene TRBJ2-3; the match to TRBD2 covers 9 bases. The CDR3 runs 12 residues. Germline CDR1 is SEHNR and CDR2 is FQNEAQ (reference sequence). The CDR3 spells CVSSGGLDTQYF. The CDR3 DNA sequence: TGTGTCAGCAGCGGGGGGCTTGATACGCAGTATTTT.

The rearrangement joins TRBV27 to TRBJ2-6, with 10 positions matching TRBD1. V was pared by 11 bases and J by 0 bases, with 4 bases of the junction left unmatched. The CDR3 consists of 15 residues. Germline CDR1 reads MNHEY; CDR2 reads SMNVEV (reference sequence). This chain's CDR3 is CASGQGHSGANVLTF. In DNA form, the CDR3 reads TGTGCCTCGGGACAGGGGCACTCTGGGGCCAACGTCCTGACTTTC.

The chain is built from TRBV14 and TRBJ1-1; TRBD1 matches 7 bases. This CDR3 region has 17 residues. Germline trimming cut 0 bases from V and 5 bases from J; bases unmatched to any gene: 12. Germline CDR1 is SGHDN and CDR2 is FVKESK. The DNA for the CDR3 is TGTGCCAGCAGCCAAGAATTACGGAGACAGGGTCGAACTGAAGCTTTCTTT. Its protein product is CASSQELRRQGRTEAFF.

The DNA for the CDR3 is TGTGCCAGCAGCTACAGGACAGGGGATCCTTATGGCTACACCTTC. This encodes CASSYRTGDPYGYTF. V gene TRBV7-9 combines with J gene TRBJ1-2; 9 bases map to TRBD1. Germline values: CDR1 SEHNR, CDR2 FQNEAQ (reference sequence). The trim removed 4 bases at V and 5 bases at J, leaving 8 bases unmatched. This CDR3 is 15 amino acids long.

The rearrangement links TRBV11-2 to TRBJ2-2; a possible D gene is TRBD2 (5 bases). CDR3 size: 13 residues. Germline V lookup: CDR1 SGHAT, CDR2 FQNNGV. The CDR3 sequence: CATPIAGTGELFF. DNA for the CDR3: TGTGCAACCCCCATCGCGGGCACCGGGGAGCTGTTTTTT.

The chain joins TRBV7-6 to TRBJ2-7; TRBD2 aligns across 7 bases. The V and J ends lost 3 bases and 3 bases, in that order; junction bases with no gene match: 5. This CDR3 has 14 amino acids. CDR1 SGHVS and CDR2 FNYEAQ come from the germline V gene. The CDR3 DNA reads as TGTGCCAGCAGCTTGGGGGGGGTCTACTACGAGCAGTACTTC. Protein: CASSLGGVYYEQYF.

A few counts support this clonotype. J is TRBJ1-1 and V is TRBV7-9, with D possibly matching TRBD1 (5 bases). Between the trimmed V and J ends, which lost 3 bases and 7 bases, there was a span of 27 bases. This CDR3 is 18 amino acids long. Germline loops: CDR1 SEHNR, CDR2 FQNEAQ (reference sequence). Here the CDR3 DNA reads TGTGCCAGCAGCTTTAGGGGACGCAATCTGGTCGGGGGTTATGAAGCTTTCTTT. Its protein is CASSFRGRNLVGGYEAFF.

The chain carries TRBV4-1 and TRBJ2-1, with 11 bases that match TRBD1. The J call may not be correct, given that the DNA end is closer to TRBJ2-7. CDR3 length equals 15 residues. Germline V CDR1 and CDR2: MGHRA, YSYEKL. The CDR3 nucleotides read TGCGCCAGCAGCCTCCGGGACAGGGGGTACAATGAGCAGTACTTC. This gives the protein CASSLRDRGYNEQYF.

This chain joins TRBV11-3 and TRBJ2-1; 9 bases line up with TRBD2. Looked up from germline, CDR1 is SGHNT and CDR2 is YENEEA. This CDR3 spans 15 amino acids. With V trimmed by 0 bases and J by 7 bases, 4 bases remained unmatched. In nucleotides, the CDR3 is TGTGCCAGCAGCTTAGAAAGCGGGGGGTCGAATGAGCAGTTCTTC. It codes for CASSLESGGSNEQFF.

This clonotype has just a few counts. The chain combines TRBV7-6 with TRBJ1-1; the match to TRBD1 covers 10 bases. The junction had 12 bases not matched to a gene; V was cut back by 3 bases and J by 5 bases. Germline CDR1 SGHVS, CDR2 FNYEAQ. CDR3 length equals 17 residues. CDR3 DNA sequence: TGTGCCAGCAGCTTCCCCGGGACAGGGGCCTCTAGGACTGAAGCTTTCTTT. Translated: CASSFPGTGASRTEAFF.

This clonotype was counted between two and nine times. The chain uses TRBV19 and TRBJ2-3; D is undetermined. The V end lost 2 bases, the J end lost 5 bases, and 20 bases lay between the germline ends. The CDR3 totals 17 residues. The germline CDR1 and CDR2 sequences are LNHDA and SQIVND (reference sequence). CDR3 sequence (DNA): TGTGCCAGTAGTATATTCCTCATGACTCGACTCAGAGATACGCAGTATTTT. Its translation: CASSIFLMTRLRDTQYF.

The chain carries TRBV6-2 or TRBV6-3 and TRBJ2-1, with D tentatively TRBD1 (6 bases). Germline CDR1 and CDR2: MNHEY and SVGEGT. CDR3 length: 17 residues. V lost 2 bases to trimming and J lost 0 bases, with 14 bases between them. CDR3 in amino acids: CASSYAPGASSYNEQFF. CDR3 DNA sequence: TGTGCCAGCAGTTACGCACCAGGGGCGAGCTCCTACAATGAGCAGTTCTTC.